The next 17 T cell receptor beta chains were all read from a single sample in a study of beta chain features in type 1 diabetes. Every isolated RNA sample was fully reverse transcribed, so sequencing captured expressed TCRB transcripts. Method: immunoSEQ multiplex PCR; TCRdb's copy keeps in-frame clones and lacks some. The sample shows 70,000 to 90,000 clones, 30% to 40% of them seen only once. The source material was stem cell memory CD4+ T cells from blood. These receptors were obtained from a woman aged 18-30 years in good health.

The rearrangement uses TRBV5-6 and TRBJ2-2, with D tentatively TRBD2 (5 bases). In germline, CDR1 is SGHDT, CDR2 YYEEEE. V lost 4 bases to trimming and J lost 0 bases, with 7 bases between them. The length of the CDR3 is 14 residues. The CDR3 DNA reads as TGTGCCAGCAGCCTGGGAGCGAACACCGGGGAGCTGTTTTTT. Translated: CASSLGANTGELFF.

The V call is TRBV19, the J call TRBJ2-3, with TRBD1 identical over 7 bases. The length of the CDR3 is 14 residues. Germline lookup yields CDR1 LNHDA and CDR2 SQIVND (reference sequence). The ends lost 10 bases at V and 5 bases at J; junction bases unmatched: 12. The CDR3 DNA reads TGTGCCACCCAGCAGACAGGGAGACTAGATACGCAGTATTTT. It specifies CATQQTGRLDTQYF.

The gene calls are TRBV2 and TRBJ2-7; 7 bases align to TRBD2. Germline trimming cut 3 bases from V and 1 base from J; bases unmatched to any gene: 3. CDR3 length equals 14 residues. Germline loops: CDR1 SNHLY, CDR2 FYNNEI. The CDR3 is CASSDRTSSYEQYF. The CDR3 DNA sequence: TGTGCCAGCAGTGACCGGACTAGTTCCTACGAGCAGTACTTC.

Only a few counts were recorded for this clone. The V gene is TRBV5-1, the J gene TRBJ2-1; 11 bases are shared with TRBD2. The CDR3 covers 14 residues. The V gene end was trimmed by 0 bases and the J gene end by 10 bases; junction bases not matched to a gene: 3. Germline CDR1 reads SGHRS; CDR2 reads YFSETQ. The CDR3 region has the DNA TGCGCCAGCAGCTTGGGGTGGACTAGCGGGGAGCAGTTCTTC. This translates into CASSLGWTSGEQFF.

This clone has a handful of counts. The rearrangement links TRBV5-1 to TRBJ2-1; 7 positions agree with TRBD2. V lost 2 bases to trimming and J lost 6 bases; unmatched junction nucleotides: 5. The CDR3 runs to 14 residues. Germline V gene lookup returns CDR1 SGHRS and CDR2 YFSETQ. The CDR3 DNA sequence: TGCGCCAGCAGCTTAGGGTGGGGGGGCAATGAGCAGTTCTTC. Residues: CASSLGWGGNEQFF.

V usage is TRBV5-5 and J usage is TRBJ1-1, with 7 bases lining up with TRBD1. The CDR3 extends over 13 amino acids. V was clipped by 8 bases and J by 6 bases; unmatched bases: 10. The germline gives CDR1 SGHKS, CDR2 YYEKEE (reference sequence). The chain's CDR3 is CASRQGDGPEAFF. The CDR3 bases are TGTGCCAGTAGACAGGGTGACGGCCCTGAAGCTTTCTTT. Supplemented by reference TRBV5-5 and TRBJ1-1, the full variable domain reads DAGVTQSPTHLIKTRGQQVTLRCSPISGHKSVSWYQQVLGQGPQFIFQYYEKEERGRGNFPDRFSARQFPNYSSELNVNALLLGDSALYLCASRQGDGPEAFFGQGTRLTVV.

This clone was seen repeatedly, ten times or more. The chain couples TRBV13 to TRBJ1-1; tentative D call: TRBD1 (6 bases). Trimming removed 10 bases from V and 0 bases from J, with 9 bases in between. The CDR3 is 12 amino acids. Germline CDR1 is PRHDT and CDR2 is FYEKMQ (reference sequence). The CDR3 DNA is TGTGCCATCCAGGGGCTGAACACTGAAGCTTTCTTT. Encoded protein: CAIQGLNTEAFF.

V is TRBV2 and J is TRBJ1-1; D is perhaps TRBD1 (6 bases). This CDR3 is 14 amino acids long. Trimming left V 8 bases short and J 6 bases short, with 19 bases between. CDR1 is SNHLY and CDR2 is FYNNEI in the germline V gene. In DNA form, the CDR3 reads TGTGCCAGCCGCATGTACAGGGAACCCGCTGAAGCTTTCTTT. Its translation is CASRMYREPAEAFF.

In this sample, this clone turned up a few times. The rearrangement uses TRBV25-1 and TRBJ1-2; 9 bases align to TRBD1. The germline gives CDR1 MGHDK, CDR2 SYGVNS. Trimming cost V 4 bases and J 1 base; bases outside gene matches: 4. The CDR3 loop spans 15 amino acids. CDR3 nucleotide sequence: TGTGCCAGCAGTGGTGAGACAGGGGGTAACTATGGCTACACCTTC. Protein: CASSGETGGNYGYTF.

The rearrangement joins TRBV18 to TRBJ2-7, with 7 bases fitting TRBD2. Germline assignment: CDR1 KGHSH and CDR2 LQKENI. J was trimmed by 3 bases and V by 6 bases; bases with no gene match: 5. The CDR3 covers 13 residues. This CDR3 reads CASSLADGYEQYF. The CDR3 nucleotides are TGTGCCAGCTCCCTAGCGGACGGCTACGAGCAGTACTTC.

The table lists this clone with a few counts. V gene TRBV18 combines with J gene TRBJ2-2, with D possibly matching TRBD1 (6 bases). Trimming cost V 5 bases and J 6 bases, with 10 bases left between them. Germline assignment: CDR1 KGHSH and CDR2 LQKENI. The CDR3 is made up of 13 amino acids. The CDR3 region is CASSSDSSGELFF. In nucleotides, the CDR3 is TGTGCCAGCTCATCGGACAGCTCCGGGGAGCTGTTTTTT.

This rearrangement joins TRBV19 to TRBJ2-7, with D possibly being TRBD2 (5 bases). The germline gives CDR1 LNHDA, CDR2 SQIVND (reference sequence). Trimming stripped 1 base from V and 6 bases from J, with 10 bases between. This CDR3 is 13 amino acids long. The CDR3 region has the DNA TGTGCCAGTAGTATAGGATCGGGGTTCGAGCAGTACTTC. This sequence encodes CASSIGSGFEQYF. Variable domain in full (rest from reference TRBV19 and TRBJ2-7): DGGITQSPKYLFRKEGQNVTLSCEQNLNHDAMYWYRQDPGQGLRLIYYSQIVNDFQKGDIAEGYSVSREKKESFPLTVTSAQKNPTAFYLCASSIGSGFEQYFGPGTRLTVT.

The chain couples TRBV18 to TRBJ2-7, with D perhaps matching TRBD1 (5 bases). V was cut by 3 bases and J by 5 bases, with 20 bases left in between. The CDR3 spans 16 residues. Per the germline V gene, CDR1 is KGHSH and CDR2 is LQKENI. CDR3 DNA: TGTGCCAGCTCACCCTGGACACCCTCTGCAGACCACGAGCAGTACTTC. This translates into CASSPWTPSADHEQYF.

This chain connects TRBV6-1 to TRBJ2-3; TRBD2 matches at 7 bases. Germline-derived CDR1 and CDR2 are MNHNS and SASEGT. Trimming took 1 base from V and 1 from J; bases not matched to a gene: 8. The CDR3 runs to 17 residues. CDR3 sequence reads: CASSEVQGAGGTDTQYF. The CDR3 nucleotides are TGTGCCAGCAGTGAAGTCCAAGGGGCGGGGGGCACAGATACGCAGTATTTT.

V and J are TRBV29-1 and TRBJ1-2, with TRBD1 matching 8 bases. Germline lookup yields CDR1 SQVTM and CDR2 ANQGSEA. The CDR3 length is 15 residues. J gave up 6 bases and V 8 bases, and 17 bases lay outside the gene matches. CDR3 coding DNA: TGCAGCCTGATAAGCTTGGACAGGGCCCAGGATGGCTACACCTTC. Amino acid sequence: CSLISLDRAQDGYTF.

CDR3 residues: CASSQASLAGGGEQYF. In nucleotides, the CDR3 is TGTGCCAGCAGCCAAGCCTCCTTGGCAGGGGGCGGCGAGCAGTACTTC. The chain has TRBV4-2 and TRBJ2-7, with 8 bases identical to TRBD1. The CDR3 loop spans 16 amino acids. Losses at the gene ends were 1 base for V and 6 bases for J; bases not matched to a gene: 11. Germline CDR1 LGHNA, CDR2 YNFKEQ.

V usage is TRBV7-3 and J usage is TRBJ2-5; 9 bases align to TRBD2. The ends lost 5 bases at V and 4 bases at J; junction bases unmatched: 11. Per the germline V gene, CDR1 is SGHTA and CDR2 is FQGTGA. The CDR3 totals 16 residues. In DNA, the CDR3 is TGTGCCAGCAGCCCCTCCGGGACTAGCCCACCAGAGACCCAGTACTTC. It codes for CASSPSGTSPPETQYF.